A single sample gave rise to the 10 T cell receptor beta chains below, sequenced in a study of shared clonotypes between healthy human individuals. Profiling relied on immunoSEQ multiplex PCR, and the TCRdb table lists in-frame clones only, not all of them. The sample holds around 2.1 million clones, approximately 94% seen once. Material: naive CD4+ T cells sorted from blood. Subset here: CD45RA+ positively selected. The receptors here all came from a man between 18 and 29 years old in good health.

V and J are TRBV18 and TRBJ2-1; 11 bases align to TRBD2. Germline CDR1 KGHSH, CDR2 LQKENI. This CDR3 region has 15 residues. V lost 5 bases and J lost 9; bases outside the gene matches: 9. The CDR3 bases are TGTGCCAGCTCATTATCCGGGACTAGCGGTTCTGAGCAGTTCTTC. It specifies CASSLSGTSGSEQFF.

V and J are TRBV27 and TRBJ2-1; D gene uncertain. Per germline, CDR1 MNHEY and CDR2 SMNVEV (reference sequence). V was clipped by 5 bases and J by 9 bases, with 8 bases between them. The CDR3 loop spans 11 amino acids. Written as DNA, the CDR3 is TGTGCCAGCAGTCCCAGTCCTGAGCAGTTCTTC. It codes for CASSPSPEQFF.

This rearrangement joins TRBV2 to TRBJ2-7, with D perhaps given as TRBD1 or TRBD2 (5 bases each). Trimming cost V 3 bases and J 3 bases, with 15 bases left between them. The CDR3 is 15 amino acids. Germline V gives CDR1 SNHLY, CDR2 FYNNEI. The CDR3 is CASSELGRAGYEQYF. Written as DNA, the CDR3 is TGTGCCAGCAGTGAGTTGGGCAGGGCGGGCTACGAGCAGTACTTC.

The genes are TRBV5-4 and TRBJ2-2; 10 positions agree with TRBD2. The CDR3 is 15 amino acids. Trimming removed 3 bases from V and 6 bases from J; junction bases left unmatched: 5. Germline assignment: CDR1 SGHNT and CDR2 YYREEE (reference sequence). CDR3 sequence reads: CASSSSGRAPGELFF. CDR3 in DNA: TGTGCCAGCAGCTCCAGCGGGAGGGCCCCCGGGGAGCTGTTTTTT.

This chain connects TRBV6-5 to TRBJ2-1, with TRBD2 matching 10 bases. With 4 bases clipped from V and 6 bases from J, the junction kept 6 bases outside the gene matches. The germline gives CDR1 MNHEY, CDR2 SVGAGI. The CDR3 extends over 15 amino acids. Here the CDR3 DNA reads TGTGCCAGCAGTTTACTAGCGGGGTTTGGCAATGAGCAGTTCTTC. As protein: CASSLLAGFGNEQFF.

A few counts support this clone. This chain uses TRBV4-1 with TRBJ2-3, with 7 bases that match TRBD2. V lost 3 bases, J lost 4 bases, and 7 bases stayed unmatched. The germline V gene encodes CDR1 MGHRA and CDR2 YSYEKL. This CDR3 has 15 amino acids. In nucleotides, the CDR3 is TGCGCCAGCAGCCACGTGGGGGGGAACCCAGATACGCAGTATTTT. It encodes CASSHVGGNPDTQYF.

This chain uses TRBV11-2 with TRBJ1-4, with TRBD1 identical over 8 bases. The CDR3 extends over 16 amino acids. From germline, CDR1 is SGHAT and CDR2 FQNNGV. The ends lost 5 bases at V and 1 base at J; junction bases unmatched: 6. The CDR3 loop is CASSPGQGKTNEKLFF. The CDR3 region has the DNA TGTGCCAGCAGCCCCGGACAGGGTAAAACTAATGAAAAACTGTTTTTT.

J is TRBJ1-2 and V is TRBV6-5; 11 bases are shared with TRBD1. Trimming removed 2 bases from V and 8 bases from J; junction bases left unmatched: 4. CDR1 and CDR2 (germline): MNHEY, SVGAGI. The CDR3 extends over 14 amino acids. CDR3 protein: CASSYRTGGFGYTF. For the CDR3, the DNA is TGTGCCAGCAGTTACAGGACAGGGGGCTTCGGCTACACCTTC.

About this clone: The same CDR3 can be traced to other DNA sequences in this sample. The chain joins TRBV7-8 to TRBJ1-1; D ambiguous. Trimming took off 1 base at V and 1 base at J, with 4 bases between the two ends. The length of the CDR3 is 13 residues. Germline V gene sequence: CDR1 SGHVS, CDR2 FQNEAQ. CDR3 amino acids: CASSLGANTEAFF. The CDR3 DNA reads TGTGCCAGCAGCTTAGGTGCGAACACTGAAGCTTTCTTT.

V usage is TRBV9 and J usage is TRBJ1-1, with 7 bases lining up with TRBD1. This CDR3 is 12 amino acids long. Germline loops: CDR1 SGDLS, CDR2 YYNGEE. V was clipped by 6 bases and J by 7 bases; unmatched bases: 6. The CDR3 coding sequence is TGTGCCAGCAATCCCGGGGACAGTGAAGCTTTCTTT. Protein product: CASNPGDSEAFF.